The TCR beta chain described here comes from a study of blood T cell repertoires in COVID-19. The overall study: Whether acute or convalescent, the COVID-19 samples came from the United States, Italy and Spain. The analysed material was cDNA or gDNA that came from T cells, B-cell-depleted T cells, or PBMCs.

Original analysis: Estimation of nucleated cell counts was performed using reference gene primer amplification. Libraries were prepared by immunoSEQ multiplex PCR; TCRdb keeps only in-frame clonotypes and omits some of them. Clone size and the V and J calls come from that table; the DNA yielded D and trimming. The sample shows around 380,000 clones, about 90% of them seen only once. Self-reported history from a screening survey and questionnaire set each donor's cohort. V dropped 5 bases and J dropped 4 bases, with 14 bases sitting between them. Looked up from germline, CDR1 is SEHNR and CDR2 is FQNEAQ (reference sequence). The CDR3 length is 15 residues.

The V and J genes are TRBV7-9 and TRBJ1-4; TRBD1 is a possible D gene (5 bases). Sequencing was done on a sample of PBMCs or T cells enriched from blood (not recorded which). This TCR was sampled from a man between 25 and 39 years old who had recovered from COVID-19. CDR3 residues: CASSLSSGYNEKLFF. CDR3 nucleotide sequence: TGTGCCAGCAGCCTGAGTTCAGGGTATAATGAAAAACTGTTTTTT.